The 5 T cell receptor beta chains in this list originate from one sample, sequenced in a study of blood T cell repertoires in COVID-19. The protocol was immunoSEQ multiplex PCR, while the TCRdb copy is restricted to in-frame clones and leaves out a portion. The sample includes some 270,000 clones, around 88% seen only once; the top ten take around 0.88%. The sample consisted of peripheral blood. These TCRs come from a man aged 25-40 years with acute or convalescent COVID-19.

V gene TRBV19 combines with J gene TRBJ2-2; D perhaps matches TRBD1 (5 bases). CDR3 length: 16 residues. The V end was cut by 5 bases, the J end by 4 bases, with 17 bases between. The germline CDR1 and CDR2 sequences are LNHDA and SQIVND (reference sequence). The CDR3 DNA reads as TGTGCCAGTAGTGATATGTCAGGGAAGGGCACCGGGGAGCTGTTTTTT. It encodes CASSDMSGKGTGELFF.

The chain recombines TRBV6-1 with TRBJ2-1; the match to TRBD2 covers 8 bases. The germline CDR1 and CDR2 sequences are MNHNS and SASEGT. This CDR3 spans 18 amino acids. V lost 2 bases, J lost 6 bases, and 15 bases stayed unmatched. CDR3 protein: CASSEYFWTSSGANEQFF. As DNA, the CDR3 is TGTGCCAGCAGTGAATACTTCTGGACTAGCTCGGGGGCCAATGAGCAGTTCTTC.

The rearrangement joins TRBV5-6 to TRBJ1-2; 8 positions agree with TRBD1. This CDR3 comprises 13 residues. Germline V gives CDR1 SGHDT, CDR2 YYEEEE. V was pared by 5 bases and J by 2 bases, with 2 bases of the junction left unmatched. CDR3 amino acids: CASRWTGNYGYTF. In DNA form, the CDR3 reads TGTGCCAGCAGATGGACAGGGAACTATGGCTACACCTTC.

In DNA, the CDR3 is TGTGCCTGGGATCATAGCGGAGGCCAAGAGACCCAGTACTTC. It yields the protein CAWDHSGGQETQYF. The chain couples TRBV30 to TRBJ2-5; tentative D call: TRBD2 (6 bases). This CDR3 contains 14 residues. Germline CDR1 reads GTSNPN; CDR2 reads SVGIG (reference sequence). The V gene lost 5 bases and the J gene lost 1 base, with 14 bases spanning the gap.

V gene TRBV10-3 combines with J gene TRBJ2-7, with 10 bases that match TRBD1. V lost 7 bases and J lost 2; bases outside the gene matches: 2. The CDR3 runs to 13 residues. The germline CDR1 and CDR2 sequences are ENHRY and SYGVKD. CDR3 DNA sequence: TGTGCCATCAAGGGACAGGGGACCTACGAGCAGTACTTC. It codes for CAIKGQGTYEQYF.